The source of this T cell receptor beta chain is a study of circulating and synovial CD4+ cells in juvenile arthritis. Findings and caveats of the study: T cell genome counts differed by at least an order of magnitude between CPL and CD4 samples.

The repertoire was sequenced with immunoSEQ multiplex PCR; TCRdb's copy has only in-frame clones and lacks some. The data contain about 34,000 clones, about 95% of them singletons. Samples derive from patients with active juvenile idiopathic arthritis. CDR1 and CDR2 from the germline V gene are SEHNR and FQNEAQ (reference sequence). The CDR3 consists of 14 residues. The V segment lost 4 bases and the J segment 7 bases; nucleotides outside the gene matches: 6. Comment on this clone: Antigen specificity is unknown.

The receptor was derived from a human donor with juvenile idiopathic arthritis. J is TRBJ1-2 and V is TRBV7-9; TRBD1 matches 10 bases. The specimen was CD4+ T cells from blood. CDR3 sequence (DNA): TGTGCCAGCAGCTCATCAGACAGGGGGCCTGGCTACACCTTC. Encoded protein: CASSSSDRGPGYTF. The full variable domain, completed using reference TRBV7-9 and TRBJ1-2, is DTGVSQNPRHKITKRGQNVTFRCDPISEHNRLYWYRQTLGQGPEFLTYFQNEAQLEKSRLLSDRFSAERPKGSFSTLEIQRTEQGDSAMYLCASSSSDRGPGYTFGSGTRLTVV.